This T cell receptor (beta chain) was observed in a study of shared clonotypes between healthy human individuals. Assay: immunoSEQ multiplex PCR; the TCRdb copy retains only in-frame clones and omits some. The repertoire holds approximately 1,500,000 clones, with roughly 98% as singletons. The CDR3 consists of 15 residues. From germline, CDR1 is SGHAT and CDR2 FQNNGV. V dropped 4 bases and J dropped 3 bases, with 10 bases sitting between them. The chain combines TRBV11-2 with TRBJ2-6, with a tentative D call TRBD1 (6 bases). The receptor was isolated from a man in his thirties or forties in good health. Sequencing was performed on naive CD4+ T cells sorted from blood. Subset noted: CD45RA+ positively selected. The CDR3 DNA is TGTGCCAGCAGCTCTTACAGGGTTGGGGCCAACGTCCTGACTTTC. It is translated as CASSSYRVGANVLTF.